The source of this T cell receptor (beta chain) is a study of T cells in Graves' hyperthyroidism and ophthalmopathy. Study overall: Peripheral blood was collected at initial diagnosis, before any treatment. Study-level results: Stable hyperthyroidism and ophthalmopathy were separated using 13 V-J signatures.

Amplification of TCR beta CDR3 regions was performed using RNA transcripts as template. When the TCR CDR3 underwent first-round RT-PCR, the HTBI primer set was used. TCRdb re-called the multiplex PCR reads through MiXCR, storing one row per CDR3 protein. The sample has roughly 740,000 distinct CDR3 sequences; 16% are singletons. Per the germline V gene, CDR1 is GTSNPN and CDR2 is SVGIG (reference sequence). V was shortened by 0 bases and J by 5 bases, with 13 bases between the two germline ends. CDR3 length: 14 amino acids. Ten or more counts support this clonotype. Its antigen is unknown. The chain combines TRBV30 with TRBJ1-1; TRBD1 is a possible D gene (6 bases). The receptor was derived from a man aged 18 to 29 with Graves' hyperthyroidism. The sample consisted of blood. CDR3 amino acids: CAWSVTQGWTEAFF. The CDR3 DNA follows: TGTGCCTGGAGTGTAACACAGGGCTGGACTGAAGCTTTCTTT.